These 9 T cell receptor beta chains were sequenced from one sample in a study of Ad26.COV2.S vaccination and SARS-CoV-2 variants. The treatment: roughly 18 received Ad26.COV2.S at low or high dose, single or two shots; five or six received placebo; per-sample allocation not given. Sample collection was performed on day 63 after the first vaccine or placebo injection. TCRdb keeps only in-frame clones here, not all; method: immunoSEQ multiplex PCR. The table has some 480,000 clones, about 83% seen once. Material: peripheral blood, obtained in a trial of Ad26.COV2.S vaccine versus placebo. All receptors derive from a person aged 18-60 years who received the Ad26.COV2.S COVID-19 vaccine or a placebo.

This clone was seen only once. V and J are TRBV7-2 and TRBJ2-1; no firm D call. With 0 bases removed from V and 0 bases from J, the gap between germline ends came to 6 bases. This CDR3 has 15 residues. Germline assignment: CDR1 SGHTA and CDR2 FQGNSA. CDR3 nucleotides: TGTGCCAGCAGCTTAGCGGCGGCCTCCTACAATGAGCAGTTCTTC. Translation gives CASSLAAASYNEQFF.

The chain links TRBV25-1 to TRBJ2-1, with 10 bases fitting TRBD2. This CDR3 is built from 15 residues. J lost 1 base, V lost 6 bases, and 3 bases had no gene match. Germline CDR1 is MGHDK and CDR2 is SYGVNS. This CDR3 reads CASRRTSGSYNEQFF. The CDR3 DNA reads TGTGCCAGCAGGAGGACTAGCGGATCCTACAATGAGCAGTTCTTC.

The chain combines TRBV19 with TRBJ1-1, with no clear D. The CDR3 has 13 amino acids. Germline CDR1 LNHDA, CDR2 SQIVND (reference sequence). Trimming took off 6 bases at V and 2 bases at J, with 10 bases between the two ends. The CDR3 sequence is CASSQYSNTEAFF. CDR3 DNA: TGTGCCAGTAGCCAGTATAGCAACACTGAAGCTTTCTTT.

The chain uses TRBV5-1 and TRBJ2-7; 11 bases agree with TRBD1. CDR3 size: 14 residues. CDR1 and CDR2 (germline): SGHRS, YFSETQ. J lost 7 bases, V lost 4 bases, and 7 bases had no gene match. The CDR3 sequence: CASSRDRGFQEQYF. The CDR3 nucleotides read TGCGCCAGCAGCAGGGACAGGGGGTTTCAGGAGCAGTACTTC.

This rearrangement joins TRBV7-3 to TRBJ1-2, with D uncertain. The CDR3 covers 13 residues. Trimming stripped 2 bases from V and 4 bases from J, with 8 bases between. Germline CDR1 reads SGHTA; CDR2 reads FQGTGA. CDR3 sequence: CASSLSVAYGYTF. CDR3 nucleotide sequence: TGTGCCAGCAGCTTATCCGTTGCCTATGGCTACACCTTC.

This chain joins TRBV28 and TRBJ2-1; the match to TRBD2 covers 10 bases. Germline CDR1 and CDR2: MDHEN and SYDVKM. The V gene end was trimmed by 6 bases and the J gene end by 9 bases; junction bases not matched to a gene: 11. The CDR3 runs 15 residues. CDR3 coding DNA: TGTGCCAGCAGACCCCAGCGGGAGGGTTCTGCTGAGCAGTTCTTC. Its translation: CASRPQREGSAEQFF.

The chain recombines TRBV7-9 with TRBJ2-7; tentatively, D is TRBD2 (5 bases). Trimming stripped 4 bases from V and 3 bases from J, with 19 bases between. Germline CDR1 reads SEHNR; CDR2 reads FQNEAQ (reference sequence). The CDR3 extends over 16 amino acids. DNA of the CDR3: TGTGCCAGCAGCTCCCCCCCTAAGGGAGCGAACTACGAGCAGTACTTC. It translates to CASSSPPKGANYEQYF.

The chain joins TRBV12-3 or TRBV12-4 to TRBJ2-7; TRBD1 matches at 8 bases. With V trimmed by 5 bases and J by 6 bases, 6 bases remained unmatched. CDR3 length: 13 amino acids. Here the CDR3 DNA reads TGTGCCAGCAGTCCGGACAGGGTAGGCGAGCAGTACTTC. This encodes CASSPDRVGEQYF.

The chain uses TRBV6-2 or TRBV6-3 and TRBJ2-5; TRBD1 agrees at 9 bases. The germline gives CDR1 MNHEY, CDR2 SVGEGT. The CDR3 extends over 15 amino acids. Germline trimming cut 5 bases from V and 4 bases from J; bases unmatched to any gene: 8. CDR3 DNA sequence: TGTGCCAGCAGTCCCGGGACAGGGTATGGAGAGACCCAGTACTTC. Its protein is CASSPGTGYGETQYF.